The clone carrying this TCR beta chain was seen only a few times. This sample was taken from a study of blood T cells in healthy people across ages. The CDR3 is made up of 16 amino acids. CDR1 and CDR2 (germline): SGHKS, YYEKEE (reference sequence). Then a second PCR, running roughly 7 to 11 cycles, was carried out with a sample-barcoded 5' primer and a J-beta primer mix. MiXCR, run by TCRdb on the 5' RACE reads, gives a single entry per CDR3 protein. The table has some 750,000 distinct CDR3 sequences, approximately 22% seen once. Sample: blood. This TCR derives from a man aged 65-85 years in good health. The gene calls are TRBV5-5 and TRBJ2-1; TRBD2 might be the D (6 bases). TRBJ2-7 matches the DNA end more closely, so the J call is doubtful. CDR3 loop: CASTLLGGGDGYEQYF. The CDR3 DNA sequence: TGTGCCAGCACCTTACTCGGGGGTGGGGATGGGTACGAGCAGTACTTC.